The T cell receptor beta chain described here comes from a study of control samples from healthy donors and cancer patients. The protocol was immunoSEQ multiplex PCR, while the TCRdb copy is restricted to in-frame clones and leaves out a portion. Of approximately 98,000 clones listed, 82% are singletons. This CDR3 is built from 14 residues. From germline, CDR1 is LNHDA and CDR2 SQIVND (reference sequence). Trimming took off 8 bases at V and 3 bases at J, with 16 bases between the two ends. The sequenced sample consisted of blood. This TCR was sampled from a man younger than 35 in good health. The V call is TRBV19, the J call TRBJ1-1; D is unresolved. The CDR3 reads CASDVGSGDTEAFF. The CDR3 bases are TGTGCCAGTGACGTCGGGTCCGGGGACACTGAAGCTTTCTTT.